This TCR beta chain appears in the sequencing data of a study of vaccination and CD4 T cells after COVID-19. The CDR3 length is 15 residues. Trimming cost V 5 bases and J 0 bases, with 13 bases left between them. Germline CDR1 reads LNHDA; CDR2 reads SQIVND (reference sequence). Treatment specified: roughly 10-day PBMC culture with coronavirus spike peptide pools or control peptides (ViraFEST assay). For ViraFEST, peptide pools expanded antigen-specific T cells, after which the TCRs were sequenced. With approximately 10 ug/ml peptide pools and roughly 10 IU/ml IL-2, PBMCs were cultured at about 2 million per well. Half the medium was replaced with fresh IL-2 medium on days 3 and 7. Researchers used the Oncomine TCR Beta short-read assay to sequence DNA from cultured CD4+ T cells. TCRdb reprocessed the PCR reads via MiXCR and lists one record per CDR3 protein. Of roughly 20,000 distinct CDR3 sequences listed, 40% are singletons.

About this clonotype itself: Its antigen is unknown.

This TCR derives from a human donor who had recovered from COVID-19. The sequencing used CD4+ T cells from blood, cultured in vitro, collected after SARS-CoV-2 vaccination. The chain couples TRBV19 to TRBJ1-1; D is perhaps TRBD1 (5 bases). The CDR3 protein is CASSRPGSMNTEAFF. The CDR3 DNA follows: TGTGCCAGTAGTCGACCAGGGAGCATGAACACTGAAGCTTTCTTT.